These T cell receptor beta chains were read from a single sample in a study of identifying expanded T cells in peripheral blood. Method: immunoSEQ multiplex PCR; TCRdb's copy keeps in-frame clones and lacks some. The sample contains 100,000 or so clones, 70% to 90% of which appear only once. The sample taken for sequencing was blood. These TCRs come from a person aged 18 to 70 in good health. CDR3s include the opening cysteine and the closing phenylalanine or tryptophan. D genes are given only for firm matches. Clone size is stated in some rows and not others, as once, few, many or a class when expanded.

j_gene,d_gene,v_gene,abundance,CDR3aa,CDR3nt
TRBJ1-3,.,TRBV11-2,.,CASSFGVSSGNTIYF,TGTGCCAGCAGCTTCGGGGTCAGCTCTGGAAACACCATATATTTT
TRBJ1-3,.,TRBV9,.,CASSEQVSGNTIYF,TGTGCCAGCAGCGAACAGGTCTCTGGAAACACCATATATTTT
TRBJ1-1,.,TRBV2,.,CASSKDGRGTEAFF,TGTGCCAGCAGTAAGGACGGAAGAGGGACTGAAGCTTTCTTT
TRBJ1-2,TRBD1,TRBV5-1,.,CASSFQGEAYYGYTF,TGCGCCAGCAGCTTCCAGGGGGAAGCTTACTATGGCTACACCTTC
TRBJ2-4,.,TRBV30,.,CAWGTRQILAKNIQYF,TGTGCCTGGGGTACGAGACAGATTTTAGCCAAAAACATTCAGTACTTC
TRBJ2-5,TRBD2,TRBV5-8,once,CASSLGLAVYQETQYF,TGTGCCAGCAGCTTGGGGCTAGCGGTGTACCAAGAGACCCAGTACTTC
TRBJ2-2,.,TRBV6-7,.,CASSYLEGTNTGELFF,TGTGCCAGCAGTTATTTGGAGGGAACGAACACCGGGGAGCTGTTTTTT
TRBJ1-1,.,TRBV6-5,.,CASSYRQGSSEAFF,TGTGCCAGCAGTTATCGGCAGGGTAGTTCTGAAGCTTTCTTT
TRBJ2-7,.,TRBV5-1,.,CASSLEGQGDQHEQYF,TGCGCCAGCAGCTTGGAAGGGCAGGGCGATCAGCACGAGCAGTACTTC
TRBJ1-5,.,TRBV5-1,.,CASSLEVRGFYSNQPQHF,TGCGCCAGCAGCTTGGAGGTTCGGGGGTTTTATAGCAATCAGCCCCAGCATTTT
TRBJ2-5,TRBD2,TRBV4-3,.,CASSQETGAGGRETQYF,TGCGCCAGCAGCCAAGAAACTGGCGCGGGGGGGCGAGAGACCCAGTACTTC
TRBJ1-1,.,TRBV19,.,CASSIEATYTEAFF,TGTGCCAGTAGTATAGAGGCGACCTACACTGAAGCTTTCTTT
TRBJ2-5,.,TRBV18,.,CASTLSRETQYF,TGTGCCAGCACCCTAAGTCGGGAGACCCAGTACTTC
TRBJ2-3,TRBD2,TRBV7-2,.,CASSLRILAGGYSTDTQYF,TGTGCCAGCAGCTTAAGGATACTAGCGGGGGGTTATAGCACAGATACGCAGTATTTT